A selection of T cell receptor beta chains follows, all from one sample in a study of identical twins. In TCRdb, the 5' RACE reads were re-called with MiXCR into one record per CDR3 protein. The data show fewer than 900,000 distinct CDR3 sequences, 21% seen once. These same records also appear under a second study, on T cells expressing NK-cell markers.

Material: PBMCs. These receptors were taken from a woman aged 18-29 years in good health. The conserved cysteine and the conserved F or W are not part of the CDR3 here. Fields, in order: J gene, clone size, V gene, CDR3 protein. Only part of the rows carry a size: once, few, many, or a class if the clone is expanded.

>TRBJ2-5|.|TRBV6-5
ASSYSRRREETQY
>TRBJ2-5|.|TRBV5-6
ASSSRGQTLETQY
>TRBJ1-6|.|TRBV9
ASSVAQGGDSPLH
>TRBJ1-3|few|TRBV18
ASSASGTAASGNTIY
>TRBJ2-7|.|TRBV11-3
ASRIGLTVSEQY
>TRBJ2-3|.|TRBV10-2
ASSELRTSGSNTQY
>TRBJ1-1|.|TRBV12-3/TRBV12-4
ASSPGGSEAF
>TRBJ1-2|many|TRBV12-3/TRBV12-4
ASSLLGARGYT
>TRBJ2-2|few|TRBV6-9
ASSYIEALPWETNTGELF
>TRBJ2-7|few|TRBV7-9
ASSSPMDRGLSYEQY
>TRBJ2-1|.|TRBV20-1
SGREGLSSYNEQF
>TRBJ2-5|.|TRBV4-2
ASSPEQRSRETQY
>TRBJ2-7|many|TRBV5-5
ASSLSGSHYEQY
>TRBJ1-5|many|TRBV20-1
SARSSGLRNQPQH
>TRBJ2-7|.|TRBV7-9
ASSGWDGSYEQY
>TRBJ2-5|.|TRBV2
ASSAHRSQETQY
>TRBJ2-7|.|TRBV12-3/TRBV12-4
ASIVDLAGYEQY
>TRBJ2-6|many|TRBV5-1
ASSSTSSGANVLT
>TRBJ1-1|few|TRBV25-1
ASSDQGAVGTEAF
>TRBJ1-1|.|TRBV27
ASSPLGQVKAF
>TRBJ2-2|once|TRBV12-3/TRBV12-4
ASSPGQGARNTGELF
>TRBJ2-1|.|TRBV7-2
ASSSTKFSLQF
>TRBJ2-1|few|TRBV15
ATSREQAAYNEQF
>TRBJ2-4|few|TRBV15
ATSAPGNKNIQY
>TRBJ1-2|.|TRBV20-1
SARGPDRANYGYT
>TRBJ1-1|few|TRBV12-3/TRBV12-4
ASSSDSTEAF
>TRBJ1-5|few|TRBV4-3
ASSQDSRGNQPQH
>TRBJ1-1|many|TRBV9
ASSAGVGDTEAF
>TRBJ2-1|many|TRBV7-9
ASSLAGEGEQF
>TRBJ2-7|many|TRBV12-3/TRBV12-4
ASSPDSGYEQY
>TRBJ2-7|.|TRBV28
ASTQGTEQY
>TRBJ2-6|.|TRBV6-5
ASSYRAGASSGANVLT
>TRBJ2-5|.|TRBV6-5
VSSYSFGLKTQY
>TRBJ1-5|many|TRBV6-5
ASSYSGVGPQH
>TRBJ1-2|.|TRBV29-1
SVGTDTRRGYT